This record concerns one TCR beta chain sequence. V lost 11 bases, J lost 0 bases, and 11 bases lay in between. Germline V lookup: CDR1 MDHEN, CDR2 SYDVKM. The CDR3 has 13 residues. Use of 60 Vbeta and 13 Jbeta primers characterized the PCR. Sequenced by immunoSEQ multiplex PCR; TCRdb stores in-frame clones only, minus some. Here the sample spans about 130,000 clones, more than 80% being singletons. This entry is derived from a study of cytomegalovirus exposure and HLA in healthy donors. This TCR was recovered from a man in his forties in good health and CMV-seronegative. The chain joins TRBV28 to TRBJ1-3, with D possibly matching TRBD1 (5 bases). Material for sequencing was PBMCs. This chain's CDR3 is CAAAGSSGNTIYF. The CDR3 coding sequence is TGTGCCGCTGCAGGGTCCTCTGGAAACACCATATATTTT.